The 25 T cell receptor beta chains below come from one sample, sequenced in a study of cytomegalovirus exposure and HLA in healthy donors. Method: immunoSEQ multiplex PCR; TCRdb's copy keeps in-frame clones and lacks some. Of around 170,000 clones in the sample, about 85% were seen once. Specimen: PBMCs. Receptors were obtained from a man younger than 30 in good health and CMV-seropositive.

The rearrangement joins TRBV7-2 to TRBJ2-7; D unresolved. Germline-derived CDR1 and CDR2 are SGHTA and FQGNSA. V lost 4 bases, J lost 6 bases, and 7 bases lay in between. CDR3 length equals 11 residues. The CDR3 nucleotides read TGTGCCAGCAGCTCCCTAAGCGAGCAGTACTTC. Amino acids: CASSSLSEQYF.

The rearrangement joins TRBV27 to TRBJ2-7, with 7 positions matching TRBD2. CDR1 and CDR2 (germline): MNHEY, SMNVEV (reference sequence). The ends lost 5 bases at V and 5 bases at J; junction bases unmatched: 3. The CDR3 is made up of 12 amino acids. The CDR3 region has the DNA TGTGCCAGCAGTCCCCGGGGGGACGAGCAGTACTTC. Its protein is CASSPRGDEQYF.

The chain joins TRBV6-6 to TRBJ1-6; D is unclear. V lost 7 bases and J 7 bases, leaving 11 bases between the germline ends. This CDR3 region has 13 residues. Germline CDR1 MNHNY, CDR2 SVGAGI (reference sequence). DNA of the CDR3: TGTGCCAGCACCCTAATACAGAATTCACCCCTCCACTTT. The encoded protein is CASTLIQNSPLHF.

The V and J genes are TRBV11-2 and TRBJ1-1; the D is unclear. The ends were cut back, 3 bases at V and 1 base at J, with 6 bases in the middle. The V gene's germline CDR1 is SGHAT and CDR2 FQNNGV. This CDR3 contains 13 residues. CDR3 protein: CASSLQENTEAFF. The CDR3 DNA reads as TGTGCCAGCAGCTTGCAGGAGAACACTGAAGCTTTCTTT.

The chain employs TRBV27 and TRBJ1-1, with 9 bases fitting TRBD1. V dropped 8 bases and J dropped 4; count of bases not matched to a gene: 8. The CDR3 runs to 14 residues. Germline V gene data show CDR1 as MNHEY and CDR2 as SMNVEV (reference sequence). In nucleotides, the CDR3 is TGTGCCAGCTCGGGGACAGGGAGGATCACTGAAGCTTTCTTT. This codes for CASSGTGRITEAFF.

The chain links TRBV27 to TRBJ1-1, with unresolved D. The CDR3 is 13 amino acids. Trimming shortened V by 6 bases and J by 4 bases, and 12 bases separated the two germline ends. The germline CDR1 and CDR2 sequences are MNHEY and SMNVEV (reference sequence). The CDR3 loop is CASRRRVSTEAFF. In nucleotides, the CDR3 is TGTGCCAGCAGGCGGCGGGTCTCCACTGAAGCTTTCTTT.

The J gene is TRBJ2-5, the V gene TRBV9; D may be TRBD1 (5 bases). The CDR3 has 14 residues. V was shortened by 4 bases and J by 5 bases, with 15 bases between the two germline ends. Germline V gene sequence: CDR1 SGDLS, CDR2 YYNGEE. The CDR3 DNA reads TGTGCCAGCAGCACAGGACACAAGCTTGAGACCCAGTACTTC. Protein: CASSTGHKLETQYF.

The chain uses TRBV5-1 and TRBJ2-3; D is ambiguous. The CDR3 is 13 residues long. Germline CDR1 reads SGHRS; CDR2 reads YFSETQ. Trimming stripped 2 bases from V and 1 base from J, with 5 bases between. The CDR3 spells CASSFFGTDTQYF. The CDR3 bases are TGCGCCAGCAGCTTCTTCGGCACAGATACGCAGTATTTT.

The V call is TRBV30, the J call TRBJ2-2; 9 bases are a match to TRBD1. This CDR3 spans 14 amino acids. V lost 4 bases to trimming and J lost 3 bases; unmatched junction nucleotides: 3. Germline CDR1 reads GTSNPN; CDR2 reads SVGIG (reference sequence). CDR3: CAWNRGRDTGELFF. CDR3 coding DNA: TGTGCCTGGAACAGGGGGCGAGACACCGGGGAGCTGTTTTTT.

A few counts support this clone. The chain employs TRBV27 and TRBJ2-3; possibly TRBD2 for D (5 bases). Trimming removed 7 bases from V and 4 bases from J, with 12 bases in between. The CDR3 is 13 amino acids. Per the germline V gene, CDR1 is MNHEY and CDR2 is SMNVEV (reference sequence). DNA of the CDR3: TGTGCCAGCAAACGGGGAGAAGCAGATACGCAGTATTTT. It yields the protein CASKRGEADTQYF.

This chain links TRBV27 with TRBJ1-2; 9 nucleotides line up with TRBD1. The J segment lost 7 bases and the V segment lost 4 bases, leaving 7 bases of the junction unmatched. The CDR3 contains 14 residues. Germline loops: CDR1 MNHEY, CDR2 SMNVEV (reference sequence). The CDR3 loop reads CASSYRGLLGGYTF. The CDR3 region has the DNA TGTGCCAGCAGTTACAGGGGGCTGTTGGGTGGCTACACCTTC.

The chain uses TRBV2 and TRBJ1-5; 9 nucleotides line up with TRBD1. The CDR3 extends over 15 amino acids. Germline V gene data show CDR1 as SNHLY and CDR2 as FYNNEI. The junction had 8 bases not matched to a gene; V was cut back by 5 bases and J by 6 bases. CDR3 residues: CASSSLQGAVQPQHF. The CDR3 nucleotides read TGTGCCAGCAGTTCCCTACAGGGGGCAGTTCAGCCCCAGCATTTT.

CDR3 amino acids: CASIGTNTEAFF. The CDR3 DNA follows: TGTGCCAGTATCGGTACGAACACTGAAGCTTTCTTT. The chain recombines TRBV19 with TRBJ1-1; D call uncertain. The germline CDR1 and CDR2 sequences are LNHDA and SQIVND (reference sequence). The CDR3 runs 12 residues. V was trimmed by 7 bases and J by 1 base, leaving 7 bases between them.

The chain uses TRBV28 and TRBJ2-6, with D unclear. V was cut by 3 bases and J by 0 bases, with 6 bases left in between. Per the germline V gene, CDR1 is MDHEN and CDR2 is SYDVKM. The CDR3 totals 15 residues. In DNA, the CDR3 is TGTGCCAGCAGTTTGTCCTACTCTGGGGCCAACGTCCTGACTTTC. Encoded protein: CASSLSYSGANVLTF.

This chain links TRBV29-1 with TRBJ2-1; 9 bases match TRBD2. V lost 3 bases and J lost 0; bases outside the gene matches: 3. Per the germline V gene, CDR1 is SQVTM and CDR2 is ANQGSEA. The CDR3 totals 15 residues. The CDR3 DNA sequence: TGCAGCGTTGACCATAGCGGGGGCTCCTACAATGAGCAGTTCTTC. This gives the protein CSVDHSGGSYNEQFF.

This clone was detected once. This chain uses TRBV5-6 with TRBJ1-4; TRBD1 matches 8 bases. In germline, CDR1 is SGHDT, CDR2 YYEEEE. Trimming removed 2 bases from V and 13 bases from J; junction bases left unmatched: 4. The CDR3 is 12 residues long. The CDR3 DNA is TGTGCCAGCAGCTTAGGACAGGGTAGACTGTTTTTT. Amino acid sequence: CASSLGQGRLFF.

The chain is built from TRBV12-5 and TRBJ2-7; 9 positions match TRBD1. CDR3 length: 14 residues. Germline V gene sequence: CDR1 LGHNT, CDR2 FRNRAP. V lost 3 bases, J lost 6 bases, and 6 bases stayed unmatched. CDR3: CASGLGTGLAEQYF. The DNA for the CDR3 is TGTGCTAGTGGTTTAGGGACAGGGCTTGCCGAGCAGTACTTC.

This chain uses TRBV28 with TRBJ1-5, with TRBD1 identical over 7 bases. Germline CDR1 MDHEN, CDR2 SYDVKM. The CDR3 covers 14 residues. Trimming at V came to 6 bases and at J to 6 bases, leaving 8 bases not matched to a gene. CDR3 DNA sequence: TGTGCCAGCAGACCGGGAGGGGGCATTCAGCCCCAGCATTTT. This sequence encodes CASRPGGGIQPQHF.

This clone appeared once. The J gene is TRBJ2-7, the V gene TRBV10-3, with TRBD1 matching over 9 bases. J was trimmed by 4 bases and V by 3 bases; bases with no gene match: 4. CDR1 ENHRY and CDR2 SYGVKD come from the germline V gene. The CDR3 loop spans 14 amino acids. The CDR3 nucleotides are TGTGCCATCAGTGACTCCGGGACAGGGTACGAGCAGTACTTC. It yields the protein CAISDSGTGYEQYF.

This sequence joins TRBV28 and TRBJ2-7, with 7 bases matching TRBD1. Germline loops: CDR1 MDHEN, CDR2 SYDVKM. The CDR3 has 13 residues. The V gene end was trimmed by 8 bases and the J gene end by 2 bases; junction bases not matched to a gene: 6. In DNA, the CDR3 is TGTGCCAGCTCTGGACAGGAGCCCTACGAGCAGTACTTC. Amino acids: CASSGQEPYEQYF.

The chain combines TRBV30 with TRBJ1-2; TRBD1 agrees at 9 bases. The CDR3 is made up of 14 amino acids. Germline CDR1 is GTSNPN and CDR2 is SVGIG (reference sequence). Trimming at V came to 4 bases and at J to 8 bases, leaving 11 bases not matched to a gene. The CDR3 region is CAWTSGQGAGGYTF. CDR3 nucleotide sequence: TGTGCCTGGACCTCGGGACAGGGCGCGGGGGGCTACACCTTC.

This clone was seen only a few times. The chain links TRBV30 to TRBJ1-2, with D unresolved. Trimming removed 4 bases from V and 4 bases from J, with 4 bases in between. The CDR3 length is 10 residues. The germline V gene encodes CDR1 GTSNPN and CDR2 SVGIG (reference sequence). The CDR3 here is CAWNSYGYTF. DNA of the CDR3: TGTGCCTGGAACTCCTATGGCTACACCTTC.

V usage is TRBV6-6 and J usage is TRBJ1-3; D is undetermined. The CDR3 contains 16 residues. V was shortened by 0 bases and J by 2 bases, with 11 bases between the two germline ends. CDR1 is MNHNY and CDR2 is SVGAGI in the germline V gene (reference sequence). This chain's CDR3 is CASSYSLRAAGNTIYF. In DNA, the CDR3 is TGTGCCAGCAGTTACTCGTTGAGGGCCGCTGGAAACACCATATATTTT.

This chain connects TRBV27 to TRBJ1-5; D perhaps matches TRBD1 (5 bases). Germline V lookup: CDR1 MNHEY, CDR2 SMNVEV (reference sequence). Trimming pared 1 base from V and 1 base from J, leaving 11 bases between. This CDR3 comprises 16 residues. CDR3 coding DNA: TGTGCCAGCAGTTTATTAGGGGAGGGGAGCAATCAGCCCCAGCATTTT. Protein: CASSLLGEGSNQPQHF.

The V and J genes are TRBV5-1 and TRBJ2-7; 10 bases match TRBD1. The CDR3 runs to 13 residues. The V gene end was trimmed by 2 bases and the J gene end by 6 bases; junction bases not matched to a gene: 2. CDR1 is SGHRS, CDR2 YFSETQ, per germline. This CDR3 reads CASSFGTGVEQYF. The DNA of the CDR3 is TGCGCCAGCAGCTTCGGGACAGGGGTCGAGCAGTACTTC.